The subject of this entry is one TCR beta chain. Its target antigen remains unknown. Base qualities were left out, and no much larger clone turns up one base away. The CDR3 regions of human TCRbeta chains were analyzed by immunosequencing. The published analysis was carried out like this. Repertoire TCRs were matched against a reference library of SARS-CoV-2-specific TCRs generated with the MIRA antigen-specificity platform. Breadth was defined as the fraction of unique TCRs that were SARS-CoV-2-associated. Depth was defined as the fraction of total T cells that were SARS-CoV-2-associated. Using the MIRA data, every spike-specific TCR was mapped to the spike region that the TCR reacted to and assigned to either a CD4 or a CD8 class. Log10-transformed breadth and depth values were compared by one-way ANOVA with Sidak's multiple comparisons tests. TCRdb retrieved this table from immuneACCESS and kept in-frame rearrangements only. Not all clones are present; in checked studies, unresolved V genes account for under half, and no reason is known for the remainder. V and J calls and clone size are as listed in that table; D and trimming were resolved from the DNA. Across this sample there are about 110,000 clones, with 91% seen only once. The top ten clonotypes cover 7.5% of the sample.

This entry is derived from a study of T cell responses to AZD1222 COVID-19 vaccine (dated by TCRdb to about 2021). Describing the broader study: AZD1222 recipients with second doses at about 4 weeks or about 12 weeks were pooled, because spike-specific TCR depth and breadth did not differ between schedules. A total of under 250 trial participants underwent TCR sequencing, of whom about 200 had received two doses of AZD1222 and some 26 had received two doses of the MenACWY control vaccine. Trial participants were enrolled by age into 18-55, 56-69 and 70-plus year subgroups, with about 150, 28 and 57 TCR-sequenced participants respectively.

The intended sense of this specimen's time point label: baseline before first vaccination. Samples from vaccinated people were obtained from the UK trials COV001 and COV002, which included a single-blind randomized controlled phase 2/3 trial of AZD1222 (ChAdOx1 nCoV-19) in healthy adults. For TCRbeta chain sequencing, PBMC samples were collected from trial participants at day 0 and at day 28 after the second dose. Paper-wide results and their limitations: Nearly half of unique spike-specific TCRs reportedly recognized epitopes outside regions mutated in the B.1.351 and B.1.1.7 variants. Conclusions about previously exposed vaccinees are limited because only five to seven AZD1222 recipients were SARS-CoV-2 seropositive at baseline. Vaccine-associated CD4 TCRs spanned the whole spike protein, with dominant responses in regions 160-218 and 743-854. Participants were mostly white British, with more females than males. The authors suggested clonal diversity may have been underestimated. After two AZD1222 doses, both the breadth and the depth of spike-specific TCRs were significantly higher than at day 0 and than in MenACWY recipients. Because no samples from the day 14 peak response were available, repertoires could be characterized only after the peak T cell response. In the small 56-69-year group, the increase in depth fell short of significance, most likely because of low power.

CDR1 and CDR2 are read off the germline V gene as SGHTS and YDEGEE. The CDR3 covers 15 residues, taking in both the cysteine and the phenylalanine. Left in the record is the CDR3 DNA by itself, 45 bases read in frame from the first base. The junction shows trimming of 2 bases on V and 0 bases on J, plus 8 bases between the germline ends. The rearranged segments are TRBV5-8 and TRBJ2-2, with no reliable assignment of the D segment. This TCR was sampled from an adult in good health. This specimen consisted of peripheral blood, obtained on day 0 of AZD1222 vaccination. The DNA sequence is given as TGTGCCAGCAGCTTCCCCAGTGCGAACACCGGGGAGCTGTTTTTT. It encodes CASSFPSANTGELFF.